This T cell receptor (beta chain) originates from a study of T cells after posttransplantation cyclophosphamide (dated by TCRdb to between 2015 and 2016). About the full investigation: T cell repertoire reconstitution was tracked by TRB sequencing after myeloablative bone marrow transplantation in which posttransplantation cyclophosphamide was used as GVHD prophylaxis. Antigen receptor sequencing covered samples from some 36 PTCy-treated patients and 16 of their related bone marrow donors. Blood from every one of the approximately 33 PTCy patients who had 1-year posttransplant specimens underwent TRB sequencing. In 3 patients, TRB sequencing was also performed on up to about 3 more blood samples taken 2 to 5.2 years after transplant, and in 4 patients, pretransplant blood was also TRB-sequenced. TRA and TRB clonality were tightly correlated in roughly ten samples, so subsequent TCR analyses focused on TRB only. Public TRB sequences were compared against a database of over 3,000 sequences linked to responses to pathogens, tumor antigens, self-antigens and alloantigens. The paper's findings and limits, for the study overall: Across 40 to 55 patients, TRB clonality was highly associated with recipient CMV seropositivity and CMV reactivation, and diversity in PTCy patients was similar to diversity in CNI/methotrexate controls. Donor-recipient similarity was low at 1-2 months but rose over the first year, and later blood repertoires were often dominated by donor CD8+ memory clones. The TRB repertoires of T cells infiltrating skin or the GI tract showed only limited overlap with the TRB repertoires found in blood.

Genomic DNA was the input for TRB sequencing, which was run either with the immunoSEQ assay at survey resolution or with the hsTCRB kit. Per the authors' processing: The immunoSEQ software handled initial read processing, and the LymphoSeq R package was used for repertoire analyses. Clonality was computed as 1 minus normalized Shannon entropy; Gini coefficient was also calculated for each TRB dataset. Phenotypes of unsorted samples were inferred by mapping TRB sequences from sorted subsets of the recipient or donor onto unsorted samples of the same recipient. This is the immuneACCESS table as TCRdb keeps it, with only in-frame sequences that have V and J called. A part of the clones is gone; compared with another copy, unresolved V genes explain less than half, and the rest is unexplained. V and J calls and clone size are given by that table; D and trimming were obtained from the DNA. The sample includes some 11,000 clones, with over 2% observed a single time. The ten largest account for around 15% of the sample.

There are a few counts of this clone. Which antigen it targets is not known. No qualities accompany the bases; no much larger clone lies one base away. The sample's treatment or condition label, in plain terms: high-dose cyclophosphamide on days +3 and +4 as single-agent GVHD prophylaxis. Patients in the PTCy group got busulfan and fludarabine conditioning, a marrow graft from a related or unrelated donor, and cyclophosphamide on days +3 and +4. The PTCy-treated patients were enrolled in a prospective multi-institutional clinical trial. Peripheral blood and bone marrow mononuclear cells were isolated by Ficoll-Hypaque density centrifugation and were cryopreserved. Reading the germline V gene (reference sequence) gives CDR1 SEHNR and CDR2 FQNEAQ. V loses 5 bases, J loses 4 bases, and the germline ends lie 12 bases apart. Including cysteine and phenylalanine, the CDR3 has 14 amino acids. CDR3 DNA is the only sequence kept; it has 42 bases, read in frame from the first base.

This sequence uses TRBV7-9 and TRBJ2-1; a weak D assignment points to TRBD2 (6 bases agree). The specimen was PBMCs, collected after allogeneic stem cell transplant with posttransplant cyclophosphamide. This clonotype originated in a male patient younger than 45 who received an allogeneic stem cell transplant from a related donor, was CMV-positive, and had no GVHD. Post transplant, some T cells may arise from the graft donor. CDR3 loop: CASSVAGGYNEQFF. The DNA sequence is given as TGTGCCAGCAGCGTTGCCGGGGGATACAATGAGCAGTTCTTC. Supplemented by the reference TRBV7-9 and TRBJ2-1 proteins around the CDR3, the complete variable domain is DTGVSQNPRHKITKRGQNVTFRCDPISEHNRLYWYRQTLGQGPEFLTYFQNEAQLEKSRLLSDRFSAERPKGSFSTLEIQRTEQGDSAMYLCASSVAGGYNEQFFGPGTRLTVL.